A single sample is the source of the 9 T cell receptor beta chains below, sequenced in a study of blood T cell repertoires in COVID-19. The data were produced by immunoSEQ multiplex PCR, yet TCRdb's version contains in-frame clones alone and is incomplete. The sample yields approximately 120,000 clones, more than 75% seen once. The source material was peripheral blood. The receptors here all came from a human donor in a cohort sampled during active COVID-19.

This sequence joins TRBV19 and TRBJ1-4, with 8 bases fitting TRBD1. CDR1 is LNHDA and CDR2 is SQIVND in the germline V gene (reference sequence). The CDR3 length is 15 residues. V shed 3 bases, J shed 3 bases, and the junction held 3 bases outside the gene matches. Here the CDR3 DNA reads TGTGCCAGTAGTATGGGCAGGGGGCCTAATGAAAAACTGTTTTTT. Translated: CASSMGRGPNEKLFF. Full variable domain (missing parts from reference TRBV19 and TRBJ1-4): DGGITQSPKYLFRKEGQNVTLSCEQNLNHDAMYWYRQDPGQGLRLIYYSQIVNDFQKGDIAEGYSVSREKKESFPLTVTSAQKNPTAFYLCASSMGRGPNEKLFFGSGTQLSVL.

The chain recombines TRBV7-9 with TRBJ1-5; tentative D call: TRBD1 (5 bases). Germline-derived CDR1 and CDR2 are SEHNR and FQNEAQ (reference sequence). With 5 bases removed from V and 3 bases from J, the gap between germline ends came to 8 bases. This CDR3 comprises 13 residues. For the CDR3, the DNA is TGTGCCAGCAGCGCAGGGTTCAATCAGCCCCAGCATTTT. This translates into CASSAGFNQPQHF.

This CDR3 is CASSEDRGRGPQHF. Written as DNA, the CDR3 is TGTGCCAGCAGTGAAGACAGGGGGCGAGGGCCCCAGCATTTT. The chain has TRBV6-1 and TRBJ1-5, with 9 bases that match TRBD1. The CDR3 is 14 amino acids. CDR1 is MNHNS, CDR2 SASEGT, per germline. J lost 9 bases, V lost 1 base, and 4 bases had no gene match.

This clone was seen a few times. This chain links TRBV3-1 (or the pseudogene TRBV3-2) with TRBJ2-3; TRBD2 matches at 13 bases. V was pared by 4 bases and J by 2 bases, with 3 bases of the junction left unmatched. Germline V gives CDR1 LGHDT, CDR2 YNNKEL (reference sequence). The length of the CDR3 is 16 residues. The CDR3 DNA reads TGTGCCAGCAGCCGACTAGCGGGGGGTGCCACAGATACGCAGTATTTT. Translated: CASSRLAGGATDTQYF.

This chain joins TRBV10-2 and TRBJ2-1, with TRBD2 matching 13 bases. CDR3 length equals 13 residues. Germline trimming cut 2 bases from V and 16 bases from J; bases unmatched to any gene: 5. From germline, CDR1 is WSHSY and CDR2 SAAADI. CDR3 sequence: CASSETPGLAGFF. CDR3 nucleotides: TGCGCCAGCAGTGAGACTCCGGGACTAGCGGGATTCTTC.

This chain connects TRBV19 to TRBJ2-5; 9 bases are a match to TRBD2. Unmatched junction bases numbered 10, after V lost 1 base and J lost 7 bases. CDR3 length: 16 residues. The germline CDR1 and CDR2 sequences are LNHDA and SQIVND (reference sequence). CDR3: CASSIVGGSGRMTQYF. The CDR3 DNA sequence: TGTGCCAGTAGTATAGTAGGGGGGAGCGGGAGGATGACCCAGTACTTC.

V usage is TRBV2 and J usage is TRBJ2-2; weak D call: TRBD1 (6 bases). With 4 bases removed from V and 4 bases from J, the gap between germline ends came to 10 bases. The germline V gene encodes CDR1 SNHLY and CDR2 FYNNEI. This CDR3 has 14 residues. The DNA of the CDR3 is TGTGCCAGCAGTGCCCTGGGGGCCACCGGGGAGCTGTTTTTT. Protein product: CASSALGATGELFF.

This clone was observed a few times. CDR3 sequence (DNA): TGTGCCAGCAGTTACCAGGGGGCCGACTACAATGAGCAGTTCTTC. This encodes CASSYQGADYNEQFF. The chain combines TRBV6-4 with TRBJ2-1; TRBD1 matches at 8 bases. This CDR3 contains 15 residues. Germline V lookup: CDR1 MRHNA, CDR2 SNTAGT. Trimming removed 5 bases from V and 3 bases from J; junction bases left unmatched: 6.

The CDR3 loop reads CASSFESSYEQYF. The CDR3 DNA sequence: TGTGCCAGCAGTTTCGAGAGCTCCTACGAGCAGTACTTC. V is TRBV12-3 or TRBV12-4 and J is TRBJ2-7; no clear D gene. This CDR3 is 13 amino acids long. V dropped 3 bases and J dropped 0 bases, with 6 bases sitting between them.